These T cell receptor beta chains were read from a single sample in a study of T cells after yellow fever vaccination. In TCRdb, the 5' RACE reads were re-called with MiXCR into one record per CDR3 protein. Of 500,000 to 650,000 distinct CDR3 sequences in the sample, 17% were seen once. The sample in question was PBMCs, obtained 5 days after the first yellow fever vaccination. Receptors originate from a man aged 18 to 35 who received the YFV17D yellow fever vaccine. CDR3s include the opening cysteine and the closing phenylalanine or tryptophan. D genes are given only for firm matches. Clone size, where shown, is once, few, many, or a class for clones that have expanded.

>TRBV28|TRBJ1-4|NA|NA
TGTGCCAGCAGTCTCCGACAGGACGGGAGTGAAAAACTGTTTTTT
CASSLRQDGSEKLFF
>TRBV7-2|TRBJ2-3|NA|NA
TGTGCCAGCAGCTTAGCCGTTGGGGCCGGGGGAGATACGCAGTATTTT
CASSLAVGAGGDTQYF
>TRBV4-3|TRBJ2-2|NA|few
TGCGCCAGCAGCCAAGGACGGACGTTACCCGGGGAGCTGTTTTTT
CASSQGRTLPGELFF
>TRBV7-6|TRBJ1-6|NA|NA
TGTGCCAGCTCAAAGTTGGAAAGGCATGATTCACCCCTCCACTTT
CASSKLERHDSPLHF
>TRBV5-1|TRBJ2-1|TRBD2|NA
TGCGCCAGCAGCTCCGGGACTAGCATCGATGAGCAGTTCTTC
CASSSGTSIDEQFF
>TRBV12-3/TRBV12-4|TRBJ2-3|NA|NA
TGTGCCACCGCCCCGGGGGAAGGTAGCACAGATACGCAGTATTTT
CATAPGEGSTDTQYF
>TRBV9|TRBJ2-2|NA|many
TGTGCCAGCAGTGCCTACACCGGGGAGCTGTTTTTT
CASSAYTGELFF
>TRBV27|TRBJ2-7|NA|NA
TGTGCCAGCAGTTCCTACCCTCCCAGCTCCTACGAGCAGTACTTC
CASSSYPPSSYEQYF
>TRBV4-3|TRBJ1-2|NA|once
TGCGCCAGCAGCCAATTAACAAACTATGGCTACACCTTC
CASSQLTNYGYTF
>TRBV7-9|TRBJ2-1|TRBD1|few
TGTGCCAGCAGCTTAGTTAGGACAGGGAAATACAATGAGCAGTTCTTC
CASSLVRTGKYNEQFF
>TRBV7-9|TRBJ1-5|TRBD1|NA
TGTGCCAGCAGTTCACAACAGGGGGAGGGTCAGCCCCAGCATTTT
CASSSQQGEGQPQHF
>TRBV20-1|TRBJ1-1|TRBD1|few
TGCAGTGCTAGCCCACAGGGGGCTCACACTGAAGCTTTCTTT
CSASPQGAHTEAFF
>TRBV27|TRBJ2-1|NA|many
TGTGCCAGCACCCGGTTCGGGGAGTACAATGAGCAGTTCTTC
CASTRFGEYNEQFF
>TRBV7-2|TRBJ1-1|NA|NA
TGTGCCAGCAGCTTCGAGCTAGAAGCTTTCTTT
CASSFELEAFF
>TRBV19|TRBJ1-1|NA|NA
TGTGCCAGTAGTCCCATCGGACGGGGGAGGACTGAAGCTTTCTTT
CASSPIGRGRTEAFF
>TRBV4-2|TRBJ2-3|NA|NA
TGTGCCAGCAGCCAAGATCCCTCGGAGGGGCGGGGAAGCACAGATACGCAGTATTTT
CASSQDPSEGRGSTDTQYF
>TRBV11-2|TRBJ2-1|TRBD1|few
TGTGCCAGCAGCTTAATTAGACAGGGCGGCAATGAGCAGTTCTTC
CASSLIRQGGNEQFF
>TRBV4-1|TRBJ2-1|TRBD2|NA
TGCGCCAGCAGCCTTTCGCGGACTAGCGGGGGGTACAATGAGCAGTTCTTC
CASSLSRTSGGYNEQFF
>TRBV4-1|TRBJ1-1|TRBD1|NA
TGCGCCAGCCGGCGACAGGGCGCCATGGAATCTTTCTTT
CASRRQGAMESFF
>TRBV5-1|TRBJ2-3|TRBD2|NA
TGCGCCAGCAGCTTCCTAGCGGGCCCGGAGGATACGCAGTATTTT
CASSFLAGPEDTQYF
>TRBV18|TRBJ1-5|NA|NA
TGTGCCAGCTCACCTGGGGATCTGAGTTTGGATCAGCCCCAGCATTTT
CASSPGDLSLDQPQHF
>TRBV5-1|TRBJ2-3|NA|NA
TGCGCCAGCACCCCGACACCGGGCCAGGGTATGAATACGCAGTATTTT
CASTPTPGQGMNTQYF
>TRBV5-1|TRBJ2-1|NA|many
TGCGCCAGCAGTTTACAGATCAATGAGCAGTTCTTC
CASSLQINEQFF
>TRBV19|TRBJ1-5|NA|few
TGTGCCAGTAGTATAGTGGGTCATAGCAATCAGCCCCAGCATTTT
CASSIVGHSNQPQHF
>TRBV11-2|TRBJ1-2|TRBD1|few
TGTGCCAGCAGCTTAGCCTACCGGGACAGGAGTGGCTACACCTTC
CASSLAYRDRSGYTF
>TRBV7-9|TRBJ2-3|NA|NA
TGTGCCAGCAGCTTAATCATTAGAATCACAGATACGCAGTATTTT
CASSLIIRITDTQYF
>TRBV5-1|TRBJ1-6|NA|few
TGCGCCAGCAGCTTGGCCCTTCGTTCCTTGTCACCCCTCCACTTT
CASSLALRSLSPLHF
>TRBV6-2/TRBV6-3|TRBJ1-1|TRBD1|NA
TGTGCCAGCAGTGGAGACAGGGGCCTAGTGAACACTGAAGCTTTCTTT
CASSGDRGLVNTEAFF
>TRBV7-8|TRBJ2-1|TRBD2|many
TGTGCCAGCAGCTTAGGCAGCGGGGGGGGAAATGAGCAGTTCTTC
CASSLGSGGGNEQFF
>TRBV5-1|TRBJ1-2|NA|NA
TGCGCCAGCACGCGGGAGAGTAGTTCTAACTATGGCTACACCTTC
CASTRESSSNYGYTF
>TRBV12-3/TRBV12-4|TRBJ2-7|NA|many
TGTGCCAGCAGTTTAGGGGGGCCCACCTACGAGCAGTACTTC
CASSLGGPTYEQYF
>TRBV5-1|TRBJ2-5|NA|NA
TGCGCCAGCAGCTCCACCTTGAGGGGGGAGACCCAGTACTTC
CASSSTLRGETQYF
>TRBV20-1|TRBJ2-3|NA|NA
TGCAGTGCTGTGGGGGACCCCAACACAGATACGCAGTATTTT
CSAVGDPNTDTQYF
>TRBV20-1|TRBJ1-4|TRBD1|many
TGCAGTGCCCCCGGGACAGGGGGTGAAAAACTGTTTTTT
CSAPGTGGEKLFF
>TRBV7-3|TRBJ2-1|TRBD1|NA
TGTGCCAGCAGCCCAGGACAGGGGTTGGTCAATGAGCAGTTCTTC
CASSPGQGLVNEQFF
>TRBV4-2|TRBJ2-1|NA|few
TGTGCCAGCAGCCAAGCCGAGGGGGGGGGCTCATATGAGCAGTTCTTC
CASSQAEGGGSYEQFF
>TRBV5-1|TRBJ2-3|NA|many
TGCGCCAGCAGCTACCAGGGCGGGGCCTACACAGATACGCAGTATTTT
CASSYQGGAYTDTQYF
>TRBV25-1|TRBJ2-7|NA|few
TGTGCCACCACCATGGGTTCCTACGAGCAGTACTTC
CATTMGSYEQYF
>TRBV12-3/TRBV12-4|TRBJ2-7|TRBD1|many
TGTGCCACAACAGACAGGGTCTCCTACGAGCAGTACTTC
CATTDRVSYEQYF
>TRBV24-1|TRBJ2-7|NA|NA
TGTGCCACCAGTGATTTGCATAACAGGAATTCCTACGAGCAGTACTTC
CATSDLHNRNSYEQYF
>TRBV7-3|TRBJ2-7|NA|few
TGTGCCAGCAGCCAGACTGTGGGAGCCGAGCAGTACTTC
CASSQTVGAEQYF
>TRBV30|TRBJ1-5|TRBD1|NA
TGTGCCTGGAGCGCCGACAGGGGAGGTCAGCCCCAGCATTTT
CAWSADRGGQPQHF
>TRBV10-3|TRBJ1-1|NA|NA
TGTGCCATCTCTCCCAGGGACTTCGTATTAGGGAACACTGAAGCTTTCTTT
CAISPRDFVLGNTEAFF
>TRBV30|TRBJ1-6|TRBD1|few
TGTGCCTGGAGTGTCGCGACAGGGGTCGAGTCACCCCTCCACTTT
CAWSVATGVESPLHF
>TRBV7-8|TRBJ2-7|NA|few
TGTGCCAGCAGCCCCCGGGGGACAGTCACCTACGAGCAGTACTTC
CASSPRGTVTYEQYF
>TRBV30|TRBJ1-4|NA|few
TGTGCCTGGAGTAGACAGCGAAATGAAAAACTGTTTTTT
CAWSRQRNEKLFF
>TRBV29-1|TRBJ1-2|NA|NA
TGCAGCGTTGCTGTCACTGGGGACTATGGCTACACCTTC
CSVAVTGDYGYTF
>TRBV5-1|TRBJ2-3|TRBD1|few
TGCGCCAGCAGCCCCGACGGACAGGGGGTTAATAACTTT
CASSPDGQGVNNF
>TRBV4-2|TRBJ2-3|NA|few
TGTGCCAGCAGCCAAGTTGTCGGAACGGGGAGCACAGATACGCAGTATTTT
CASSQVVGTGSTDTQYF
>TRBV5-1|TRBJ2-5|TRBD1|many
TGCGCCAGCAGCGGGGACAGGGGCCCCCAAGAGACCCAGTACTTC
CASSGDRGPQETQYF
>TRBV12-3/TRBV12-4|TRBJ1-2|NA|NA
TGTGCCAGCAAACGAGGGGACATGGGCTACACCTTC
CASKRGDMGYTF
>TRBV5-1|TRBJ1-1|TRBD1|few
TGCGCCAGCAGCCTGGGGACAGCGCGCATTGAAGCTTTCTTT
CASSLGTARIEAFF
>TRBV4-1|TRBJ2-7|TRBD1|NA
TGCGCCAGCAGCCCCGGGACAGGGAGAGAGCAGTACTTC
CASSPGTGREQYF
>TRBV6-2/TRBV6-3|TRBJ1-1|NA|NA
TGTGCCAGCACCCGCATGACAGCGCGGAACACTGAAGCTTTCTTT
CASTRMTARNTEAFF
>TRBV12-3/TRBV12-4|TRBJ1-2|NA|NA
TGTGCCAGCAGTCTCCACGGTACAGACAGTCCCCTTGGCTACACCTTC
CASSLHGTDSPLGYTF
>TRBV7-2|TRBJ2-5|TRBD1|NA
TGTGCCAGCGGCCGGGACAGGGGGGAGGAGACCCAGTACTTC
CASGRDRGEETQYF
>TRBV5-1|TRBJ2-5|TRBD1|few
TGCGCCAGCAGCCGTACCGGGACAGACCAAGAGACCCAGTACTTC
CASSRTGTDQETQYF
>TRBV9|TRBJ1-6|NA|NA
TGTGCCAGCAGCCCCCGGCGAGATAATTCACCCCTCCACTTT
CASSPRRDNSPLHF
>TRBV7-2|TRBJ2-2|TRBD1|few
TGTGCCAGCAGCTTAGTCTACGTGAGGGGGCACGGGGAGCTGTTTTTT
CASSLVYVRGHGELFF
>TRBV7-2|TRBJ2-1|TRBD2|few
TGTGCCAGCAGCTTAGGAGCGGGGGACATTTACAATGAGCAGTTCTTC
CASSLGAGDIYNEQFF